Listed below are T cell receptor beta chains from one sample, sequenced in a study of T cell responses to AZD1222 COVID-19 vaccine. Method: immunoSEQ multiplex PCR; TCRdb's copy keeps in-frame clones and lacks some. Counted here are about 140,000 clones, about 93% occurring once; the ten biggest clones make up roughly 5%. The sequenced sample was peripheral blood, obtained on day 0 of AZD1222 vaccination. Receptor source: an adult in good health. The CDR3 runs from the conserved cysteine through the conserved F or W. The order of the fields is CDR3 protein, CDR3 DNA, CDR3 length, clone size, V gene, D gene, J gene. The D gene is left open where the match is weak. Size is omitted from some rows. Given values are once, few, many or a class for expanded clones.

CDR3aa: CASSPTRGRTEAFF
CDR3nt: TGTGCCAGCTCACCAACCCGGGGGAGGACTGAAGCTTTCTTT
len: 14
abundance: .
v_gene: TRBV18
d_gene: .
j_gene: TRBJ1-1

CDR3aa: CSVVEDTLTYEQYF
CDR3nt: TGCAGCGTTGTTGAGGACACCCTAACCTACGAGCAGTACTTC
len: 14
abundance: .
v_gene: TRBV29-1
d_gene: .
j_gene: TRBJ2-7

CDR3aa: CASTRYDGSYNEQFF
CDR3nt: TGTGCCAGCACCAGATATGACGGGTCCTACAATGAGCAGTTCTTC
len: 15
abundance: .
v_gene: TRBV6-5
d_gene: .
j_gene: TRBJ2-1

CDR3aa: CASSKGGEHADTQYF
CDR3nt: TGTGCCAGCAGCAAAGGGGGAGAACACGCAGATACGCAGTATTTT
len: 15
abundance: .
v_gene: TRBV7-9
d_gene: .
j_gene: TRBJ2-3

CDR3aa: CASSVGMVAGPYNEQFF
CDR3nt: TGTGCCAGCAGCGTAGGGATGGTTGCGGGACCATACAATGAGCAGTTCTTC
len: 17
abundance: .
v_gene: TRBV7-9
d_gene: .
j_gene: TRBJ2-1

CDR3aa: CASSSPGEGAPEAFF
CDR3nt: TGTGCCAGCAGTTCGCCTGGGGAGGGGGCCCCTGAAGCTTTCTTT
len: 15
abundance: once
v_gene: TRBV28
d_gene: TRBD1
j_gene: TRBJ1-1

CDR3aa: CASRPDRPYNSPLHF
CDR3nt: TGTGCCAGTAGACCGGACAGGCCATATAATTCACCCCTCCACTTT
len: 15
abundance: once
v_gene: TRBV19
d_gene: TRBD1
j_gene: TRBJ1-6

CDR3aa: CASSPRAGGGETQYF
CDR3nt: TGTGCCAGCAGCCCCAGAGCGGGAGGGGGTGAGACCCAGTACTTC
len: 15
abundance: .
v_gene: TRBV7-9
d_gene: TRBD2
j_gene: TRBJ2-5

CDR3aa: CASSSDRFNSPLHF
CDR3nt: TGTGCCAGCAGTTCGGACAGGTTCAATTCACCCCTCCACTTT
len: 14
abundance: .
v_gene: TRBV6-2/TRBV6-3
d_gene: TRBD1
j_gene: TRBJ1-6

CDR3aa: CASRWAAQETQYF
CDR3nt: TGTGCCAGCAGGTGGGCGGCCCAAGAGACCCAGTACTTC
len: 13
abundance: .
v_gene: TRBV7-9
d_gene: .
j_gene: TRBJ2-5

CDR3aa: CASSGGPENLYEQYF
CDR3nt: TGTGCCAGCTCGGGAGGCCCGGAGAACCTCTACGAGCAGTACTTC
len: 15
abundance: .
v_gene: TRBV18
d_gene: .
j_gene: TRBJ2-7

CDR3aa: CASSFGPILAFF
CDR3nt: TGTGCCAGCAGTTTCGGGCCTATACTAGCTTTCTTT
len: 12
abundance: once
v_gene: TRBV12-3/TRBV12-4
d_gene: .
j_gene: TRBJ1-1

CDR3aa: CASSTGAKTDTQYF
CDR3nt: TGCGCCAGCAGCACAGGGGCCAAAACAGATACGCAGTATTTT
len: 14
abundance: .
v_gene: TRBV5-1
d_gene: TRBD1
j_gene: TRBJ2-3

CDR3aa: CASSRGQGIGELFF
CDR3nt: TGTGCCAGCAGCCGGGGACAGGGGATCGGGGAGCTGTTTTTT
len: 14
abundance: .
v_gene: TRBV7-9
d_gene: TRBD1
j_gene: TRBJ2-2

CDR3aa: CASSLDAGDTQYF
CDR3nt: TGCGCCAGCAGCTTGGATGCGGGGGATACGCAGTATTTT
len: 13
abundance: .
v_gene: TRBV5-1
d_gene: .
j_gene: TRBJ2-3

CDR3aa: CASSQDSRGEPGYTF
CDR3nt: TGTGCCAGCAGCCAAGACAGTAGGGGAGAACCTGGCTACACCTTC
len: 15
abundance: .
v_gene: TRBV3-1/TRBV3-2
d_gene: .
j_gene: TRBJ1-2

CDR3aa: CASSFDTGDTQYF
CDR3nt: TGTGCCAGTAGTTTCGACACCGGAGATACGCAGTATTTT
len: 13
abundance: .
v_gene: TRBV19
d_gene: .
j_gene: TRBJ2-3

CDR3aa: CASSSDWGSYNSPLHF
CDR3nt: TGTGCCAGCAGCTCTGACTGGGGGTCCTATAATTCACCCCTCCACTTT
len: 16
abundance: .
v_gene: TRBV7-2
d_gene: .
j_gene: TRBJ1-6

CDR3aa: CACSTGASGLHF
CDR3nt: TGTGCCTGCTCGACTGGGGCCTCGGGCCTCCACTTT
len: 12
abundance: .
v_gene: TRBV30
d_gene: .
j_gene: TRBJ1-6

CDR3aa: CASSLTLARDEQFF
CDR3nt: TGCGCCAGCAGCCTGACACTAGCGAGGGATGAGCAGTTCTTC
len: 14
abundance: .
v_gene: TRBV4-3
d_gene: TRBD2
j_gene: TRBJ2-1

CDR3aa: CASKPFREDQPQHF
CDR3nt: TGTGCCAGCAAACCGTTCAGGGAGGATCAGCCCCAGCATTTT
len: 14
abundance: .
v_gene: TRBV2
d_gene: .
j_gene: TRBJ1-5

CDR3aa: CSASLQVATDYNEQFF
CDR3nt: TGCAGTGCTAGTCTCCAGGTAGCGACCGATTACAATGAGCAGTTCTTC
len: 16
abundance: .
v_gene: TRBV20-1
d_gene: .
j_gene: TRBJ2-1

CDR3aa: CASSSGQGESNEQYF
CDR3nt: TGTGCCAGCAGCTCGGGACAGGGGGAGTCCAACGAGCAGTACTTC
len: 15
abundance: once
v_gene: TRBV13
d_gene: TRBD1
j_gene: TRBJ2-7

CDR3aa: CASSFQGGDGYTF
CDR3nt: TGTGCCAGCAGTTTTCAGGGAGGGGATGGCTACACCTTC
len: 13
abundance: .
v_gene: TRBV27
d_gene: .
j_gene: TRBJ1-2

CDR3aa: CASSLTGATYNEQFF
CDR3nt: TGTGCCAGCAGCTTAACGGGGGCTACCTACAATGAGCAGTTCTTC
len: 15
abundance: .
v_gene: TRBV7-3
d_gene: .
j_gene: TRBJ2-1

CDR3aa: CASRAKGTQYF
CDR3nt: TGTGCCAGCAGGGCCAAAGGTACGCAGTATTTT
len: 11
abundance: .
v_gene: TRBV2
d_gene: .
j_gene: TRBJ2-3

CDR3aa: CASSPRRAGEKLFF
CDR3nt: TGTGCCAGCTCACCCCGAAGGGCGGGTGAAAAACTGTTTTTT
len: 14
abundance: .
v_gene: TRBV18
d_gene: .
j_gene: TRBJ1-4

CDR3aa: CAAFQGQGANEQYF
CDR3nt: TGTGCCGCCTTTCAGGGACAGGGTGCCAACGAGCAGTACTTC
len: 14
abundance: .
v_gene: TRBV6-5
d_gene: TRBD1
j_gene: TRBJ2-7

CDR3aa: CASSESPEGGGPGETQYF
CDR3nt: TGTGCCAGCAGTGAATCTCCCGAAGGCGGGGGCCCTGGAGAGACCCAGTACTTC
len: 18
abundance: .
v_gene: TRBV2
d_gene: .
j_gene: TRBJ2-5

CDR3aa: CASSLGQGGNQPQHF
CDR3nt: TGTGCCAGCAGTTTAGGGCAGGGAGGCAATCAGCCCCAGCATTTT
len: 15
abundance: once
v_gene: TRBV27
d_gene: .
j_gene: TRBJ1-5

CDR3aa: CASSLDVGRDVGGAFF
CDR3nt: TGCGCCAGCAGCTTGGACGTGGGCAGGGATGTCGGAGGAGCTTTCTTT
len: 16
abundance: .
v_gene: TRBV5-1
d_gene: .
j_gene: TRBJ1-1

CDR3aa: CASSKDREDYEQYF
CDR3nt: TGTGCCAGCAGCAAGGACAGGGAGGACTACGAGCAGTACTTC
len: 14
abundance: .
v_gene: TRBV27
d_gene: TRBD1
j_gene: TRBJ2-7

CDR3aa: CASSDQTVTTYEQYF
CDR3nt: TGTGCCAGCAGCGATCAGACAGTGACGACCTACGAGCAGTACTTC
len: 15
abundance: once
v_gene: TRBV6-2/TRBV6-3
d_gene: .
j_gene: TRBJ2-7

CDR3aa: CASNDRGGNQPQHF
CDR3nt: TGTGCCAGCAACGACAGGGGTGGCAATCAGCCCCAGCATTTT
len: 14
abundance: once
v_gene: TRBV27
d_gene: TRBD1
j_gene: TRBJ1-5

CDR3aa: CASSKPGQGARSYNSPLHF
CDR3nt: TGTGCCAGCAGCAAACCGGGACAGGGGGCGCGTTCCTATAATTCACCCCTCCACTTT
len: 19
abundance: .
v_gene: TRBV21-1
d_gene: .
j_gene: TRBJ1-6

CDR3aa: CASSLGQLTYEQYF
CDR3nt: TGCGCCAGCAGCTTGGGCCAGCTGACCTACGAGCAGTACTTC
len: 14
abundance: .
v_gene: TRBV5-1
d_gene: .
j_gene: TRBJ2-7

CDR3aa: CSASYGRGYTF
CDR3nt: TGCAGTGCTAGTTACGGGCGAGGCTACACCTTC
len: 11
abundance: .
v_gene: TRBV20-1
d_gene: .
j_gene: TRBJ1-2

CDR3aa: CASRKIGGNEQFF
CDR3nt: TGTGCCAGCAGGAAAATTGGGGGCAATGAGCAGTTCTTC
len: 13
abundance: .
v_gene: TRBV6-5
d_gene: .
j_gene: TRBJ2-1

CDR3aa: CATSDPNGGGDQPQHF
CDR3nt: TGTGCCACCAGTGACCCTAATGGGGGGGGCGACCAGCCCCAGCATTTT
len: 16
abundance: .
v_gene: TRBV24-1
d_gene: .
j_gene: TRBJ1-5

CDR3aa: CASSTHRVSGNTIYF
CDR3nt: TGTGCCAGTAGTACCCACAGGGTCTCTGGAAACACCATATATTTT
len: 15
abundance: once
v_gene: TRBV19
d_gene: .
j_gene: TRBJ1-3

CDR3aa: CASSRDRDNQPQHF
CDR3nt: TGTGCCAGCAGCCGGGACAGGGACAATCAGCCCCAGCATTTT
len: 14
abundance: .
v_gene: TRBV16
d_gene: TRBD1
j_gene: TRBJ1-5

CDR3aa: CASSPPGTQANYGYTF
CDR3nt: TGTGCCAGCAGCCCCCCGGGTACCCAGGCTAACTATGGCTACACCTTC
len: 16
abundance: .
v_gene: TRBV6-2/TRBV6-3
d_gene: .
j_gene: TRBJ1-2

CDR3aa: CASSLARWEQFF
CDR3nt: TGTGCCAGCAGCTTAGCGCGATGGGAGCAGTTCTTC
len: 12
abundance: .
v_gene: TRBV7-2
d_gene: .
j_gene: TRBJ2-1

CDR3aa: CASRGAIGEQFF
CDR3nt: TGTGCCAGCAGGGGGGCGATAGGTGAGCAGTTCTTC
len: 12
abundance: .
v_gene: TRBV7-9
d_gene: .
j_gene: TRBJ2-1